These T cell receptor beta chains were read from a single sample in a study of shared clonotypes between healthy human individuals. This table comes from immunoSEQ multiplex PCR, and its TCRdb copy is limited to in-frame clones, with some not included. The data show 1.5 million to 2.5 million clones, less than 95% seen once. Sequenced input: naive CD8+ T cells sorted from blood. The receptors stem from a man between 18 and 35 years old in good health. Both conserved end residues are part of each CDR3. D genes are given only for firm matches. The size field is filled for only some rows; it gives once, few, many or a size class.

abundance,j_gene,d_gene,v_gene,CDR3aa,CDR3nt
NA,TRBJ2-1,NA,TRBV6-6,CASWTESSYNEQFF,TGTGCCAGCTGGACAGAGAGCTCCTACAATGAGCAGTTCTTC
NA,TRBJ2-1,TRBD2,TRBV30,CAWTLAGGGEEKFF,TGTGCCTGGACTTTAGCGGGAGGCGGAGAGGAGAAGTTCTTC
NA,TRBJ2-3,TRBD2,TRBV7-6,CASSGTSGSGTDTQYF,TGTGCCAGCAGCGGTACTAGCGGGAGTGGCACAGATACGCAGTATTTT
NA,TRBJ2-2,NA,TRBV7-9,CASSLWDNTGELFF,TGTGCCAGCAGCTTATGGGATAACACCGGGGAGCTGTTTTTT
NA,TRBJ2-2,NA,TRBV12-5,CASGLVPLLGNTGELFF,TGTGCTAGTGGTTTGGTACCCCTCCTAGGGAACACCGGGGAGCTGTTTTTT
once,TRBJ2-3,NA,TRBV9,CASSAPPEGSTDTQYF,TGTGCCAGCAGCGCCCCCCCGGAGGGTAGCACAGATACGCAGTATTTT
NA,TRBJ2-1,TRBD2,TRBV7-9,CASSSALAGANEQFF,TGTGCCAGCAGCTCTGCGCTAGCGGGAGCGAATGAGCAGTTCTTC
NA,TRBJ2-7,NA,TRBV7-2,CASSTPGGESSYEQYF,TGTGCCAGCAGCACCCCGGGGGGCGAGAGCTCCTACGAGCAGTACTTC
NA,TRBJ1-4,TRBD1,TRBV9,CASSVGGTVNEKLFF,TGTGCCAGCAGCGTAGGTGGGACAGTAAATGAAAAACTGTTTTTT
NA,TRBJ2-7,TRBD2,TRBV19,CASNPGLASTYEQYF,TGTGCCAGTAACCCGGGACTAGCGAGTACCTACGAGCAGTACTTC
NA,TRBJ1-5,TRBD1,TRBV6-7,CASSYSRELTGLPPGIGNQPQHF,TGTGCCAGCAGTTACTCGAGGGAGTTGACAGGGCTCCCCCCTGGGATAGGCAATCAGCCCCAGCATTTT
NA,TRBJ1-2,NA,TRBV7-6,CASSSVGQEPLTF,TGTGCCAGCAGCTCCGTGGGCCAGGAACCTCTCACCTTC
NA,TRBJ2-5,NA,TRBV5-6,CASSFLVGTGETQYF,TGTGCCAGCAGCTTTTTGGTGGGGACGGGAGAGACCCAGTACTTC
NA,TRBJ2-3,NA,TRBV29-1,CSVESQLGTQYF,TGCAGCGTTGAAAGCCAACTAGGGACGCAGTATTTT
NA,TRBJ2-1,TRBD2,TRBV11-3,CASSLEREGGNEQFF,TGTGCCAGCAGCTTAGAGCGGGAGGGAGGCAATGAGCAGTTCTTC
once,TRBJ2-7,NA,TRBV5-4,CASSLTGSEAYEQYF,TGTGCCAGCAGCTTAACAGGTAGTGAAGCCTACGAGCAGTACTTC
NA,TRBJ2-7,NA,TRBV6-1,CASSEPVSSYEQYF,TGTGCCAGCAGTGAACCCGTGAGCTCCTACGAGCAGTACTTC
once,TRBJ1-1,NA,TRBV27,CASSNPWGGHEAFF,TGTGCCAGCAGTAACCCATGGGGTGGCCATGAAGCTTTCTTT
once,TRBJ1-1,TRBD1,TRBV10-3,CASRDRGRITEAFF,TGTGCCAGCCGTGACAGGGGGCGCATCACTGAAGCTTTCTTT
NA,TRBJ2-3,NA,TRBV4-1,CASSQGPDSTQYF,TGCGCCAGCAGCCAAGGACCCGACTCTACGCAGTATTTT
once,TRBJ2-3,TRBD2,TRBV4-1,CASSQEEASGSLAGTQYF,TGCGCCAGCAGCCAAGAGGAGGCTAGCGGGAGTTTGGCGGGTACGCAGTATTTT
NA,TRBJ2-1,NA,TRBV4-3,CASSLDSPPTSYNEQFF,TGCGCCAGCAGCCTAGACAGTCCTCCCACATCCTACAATGAGCAGTTCTTC
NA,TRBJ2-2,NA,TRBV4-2,CASSYSETGELFF,TGTGCCAGCAGTTATAGCGAGACCGGGGAGCTGTTTTTT
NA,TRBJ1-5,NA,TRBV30,CAWSHRASNQPQHF,TGTGCCTGGAGCCACAGGGCTAGCAATCAGCCCCAGCATTTT
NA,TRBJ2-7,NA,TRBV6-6,CASMGADEQYF,TGTGCCAGCATGGGGGCGGACGAGCAGTACTTC
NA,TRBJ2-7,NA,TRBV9,CASSPPETYEQYF,TGTGCCAGCAGCCCCCCCGAAACCTACGAGCAGTACTTC
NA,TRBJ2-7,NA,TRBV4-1,CASSQENKAGEQYF,TGCGCCAGCAGCCAAGAGAATAAGGCGGGGGAGCAGTACTTC
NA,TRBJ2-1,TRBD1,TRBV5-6,CASSLAKGQGRYNEQFF,TGTGCCAGCAGCTTGGCCAAAGGACAGGGACGCTACAATGAGCAGTTCTTC
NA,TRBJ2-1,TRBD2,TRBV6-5,CASMSGRALPEQFF,TGTGCCAGCATGAGCGGGAGGGCCCTCCCTGAGCAGTTCTTC
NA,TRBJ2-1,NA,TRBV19,CASSIRSGSYNEQFF,TGTGCCAGTAGTATAAGGAGCGGGTCCTACAATGAGCAGTTCTTC
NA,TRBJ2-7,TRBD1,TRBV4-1,CASSHGTGGSYEQYF,TGCGCCAGCAGCCACGGGACAGGGGGCTCCTACGAGCAGTACTTC
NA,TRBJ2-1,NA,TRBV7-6,CASSPSSATYNEQFF,TGTGCCAGCAGCCCATCTAGCGCTACCTACAATGAGCAGTTCTTC
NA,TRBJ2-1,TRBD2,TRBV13,CASSSAGLADNEQFF,TGTGCCAGCAGCTCGGCGGGACTAGCGGACAATGAGCAGTTCTTC
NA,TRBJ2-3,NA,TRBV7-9,CASSSNTGFGGTDTQYF,TGTGCCAGCAGTTCGAACACGGGATTTGGGGGCACAGATACGCAGTATTTT
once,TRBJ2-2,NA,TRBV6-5,CASSYETPYTGELFF,TGTGCCAGCAGTTACGAGACTCCTTACACCGGGGAGCTGTTTTTT
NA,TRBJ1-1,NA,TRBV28,CASGTDYTEAFF,TGTGCCAGCGGGACTGATTACACTGAAGCTTTCTTT
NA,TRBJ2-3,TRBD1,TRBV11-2,CASSLGRLGTGSTDTQYF,TGTGCCAGCAGCTTAGGGAGGCTGGGGACAGGGAGCACAGATACGCAGTATTTT
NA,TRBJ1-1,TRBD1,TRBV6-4,CASSWTGATEAFF,TGTGCCAGCAGCTGGACAGGGGCCACTGAAGCTTTCTTT
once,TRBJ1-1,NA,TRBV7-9,CASSLESMNTEAFF,TGTGCCAGCAGCTTAGAGAGCATGAACACTGAAGCTTTCTTT
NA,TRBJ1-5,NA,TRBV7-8,CASSFRSDSGQPQHF,TGTGCCAGCAGTTTCCGATCCGACTCCGGCCAGCCCCAGCATTTT
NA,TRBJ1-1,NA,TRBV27,CATFFGGANTEAFF,TGTGCCACCTTTTTCGGGGGGGCGAACACTGAAGCTTTCTTT
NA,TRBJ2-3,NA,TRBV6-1,CASSEVQGIDTQYF,TGTGCCAGCAGTGAAGTTCAGGGGATAGATACGCAGTATTTT